The 8 T cell receptor beta chains below come from one sample, sequenced in a study of T-cell reconstitution after alpha-beta-depleted transplantation in children. Unique molecular identifiers were used in preparing the TCRbeta library. TCRdb reprocessed the PCR reads with MiXCR, giving one entry per CDR3 protein. The data show roughly 100,000 distinct CDR3 sequences, roughly 7.2% seen once. The starting material was PBMCs, obtained before TCRalphabeta/CD19-depleted stem cell transplant. These receptors were obtained from a boy aged 2 to 10 with acute lymphoblastic leukemia, due to receive a stem cell transplant.

The chain uses TRBV7-8 and TRBJ1-1; D not resolved. Germline lookup yields CDR1 SGHVS and CDR2 FQNEAQ. The CDR3 sequence is 15 residues long. Trimming removed 1 base from V and 0 bases from J, with 9 bases in between. CDR3 sequence reads: CASSLERVVNTEAFF. Here the CDR3 DNA reads TGTGCCAGCAGCTTAGAAAGAGTGGTGAACACTGAAGCTTTCTTT.

This clonotype was seen many times. The chain uses TRBV29-1 and TRBJ2-1, with unresolved D. The length of the CDR3 is 12 residues. Germline values: CDR1 SQVTM, CDR2 ANQGSEA. Trimming shortened V by 4 bases and J by 7 bases, and 11 bases separated the two germline ends. Here the CDR3 DNA reads TGCAGCGTTGGTAGAGGCCTTAATGAGCAGTTCTTC. It is translated as CSVGRGLNEQFF.

This clonotype was seen a few times. This chain uses TRBV10-3 with TRBJ2-1; no reliable D call. CDR3 length equals 18 residues. Per the germline V gene, CDR1 is ENHRY and CDR2 is SYGVKD. Trimming removed 2 bases at V and 1 base at J, with 18 bases between. CDR3 loop: CAISERQVLGISYNEQFF. The CDR3 DNA reads as TGTGCCATCAGTGAGCGGCAGGTTCTAGGGATTTCCTACAATGAGCAGTTCTTC.

This clonotype has a single count. The V and J genes are TRBV20-1 and TRBJ2-4, with 14 nucleotides matching TRBD2. Trimming cost V 6 bases and J 10 bases; bases outside gene matches: 8. Germline V gene lookup returns CDR1 DFQATT and CDR2 SNEGSKA (reference sequence). This CDR3 contains 14 residues. CDR3 sequence reads: CSAVTSGGAWIQYF. CDR3 sequence (DNA): TGCAGTGCCGTGACTAGCGGGGGGGCCTGGATTCAGTACTTC.

This clonotype was counted many times. The CDR3 is CASSLQTGELFF. CDR3 DNA sequence: TGCGCCAGCAGCTTACAAACCGGGGAGCTGTTTTTT. This sequence joins TRBV5-1 and TRBJ2-2; no definite D call. The CDR3 consists of 12 residues. CDR1 and CDR2 from the germline V gene are SGHRS and YFSETQ. V gave up 2 bases and J gave up 5 bases, with 4 bases separating them.

This chain links TRBV3-1 with TRBJ1-2; D is perhaps TRBD1 (5 bases). CDR1 LGHDT and CDR2 YNNKEL come from the germline V gene (reference sequence). The V end was cut by 2 bases, the J end by 2 bases, with 15 bases between. This CDR3 has 16 residues. CDR3 DNA sequence: TGTGCCAGCAGCCAAACCCCCCCCGGGGCCAACTATGGCTACACCTTC. Translation gives CASSQTPPGANYGYTF. Filled out from reference TRBV3-1 and TRBJ1-2, the complete variable domain reads DTAVSQTPKYLVTQMGNDKSIKCEQNLGHDTMYWYKQDSKKFLKIMFSYNNKELIINETVPNRFSPKSPDKAHLNLHINSLELGDSAVYFCASSQTPPGANYGYTFGSGTRLTVV.

This clonotype showed up many times. The chain employs TRBV6-5 and TRBJ2-2; TRBD1 aligns across 7 bases. The J segment lost 0 bases and the V segment lost 4 bases, leaving 5 bases of the junction unmatched. Germline assignment: CDR1 MNHEY and CDR2 SVGAGI. This CDR3 region has 16 residues. CDR3 DNA: TGTGCCAGCAGTTCCCCCGGGACAGCGAACACCGGGGAGCTGTTTTTT. This encodes CASSSPGTANTGELFF.

There are many counts of this clonotype. This chain uses TRBV20-1 with TRBJ2-4; D uncertain. V was trimmed by 5 bases and J by 7 bases, leaving 12 bases between them. The CDR3 extends over 12 amino acids. Per germline, CDR1 DFQATT and CDR2 SNEGSKA (reference sequence). CDR3: CSALSGGNIQYF. CDR3 in DNA: TGCAGTGCTCTGTCCGGTGGGAACATTCAGTACTTC.